The clone carrying this T cell receptor (beta chain) was recorded once. The antigen remains unidentified. Amplification used 60 Vbeta primers and 13 Jbeta primers. The protocol was immunoSEQ multiplex PCR, while the TCRdb copy is restricted to in-frame clones and leaves out a portion. The profile shows some 40,000 clones, over 60% of them singletons. The sample is drawn from a study of cytomegalovirus exposure and HLA in healthy donors. Findings and caveats of the study: In a later analysis, a missense DCLRE1C variant was linked to TCR beta V- and J-gene trimming. The study found most TCR sequences rare, yet found some public TCRs in many donors. The authors reported that TCR beta sequences could predict HLA-A and HLA-B alleles. These predictions were accurate for most subjects in the first cohort.

V lost 10 bases to trimming and J lost 4 bases, with 23 bases between them. CDR3 length: 16 residues. Per germline, CDR1 SGHTA and CDR2 FQGNSA. This sequence was found in a man aged 35 to 55 in good health and CMV-seronegative. The sample consisted of PBMCs. The chain couples TRBV7-2 to TRBJ2-1; D is possibly TRBD1 (5 bases). The CDR3, as DNA: TGTGCCAACCCCTTTCTGGGGCACCTCTTGTACAATGAGCAGTTCTTC. Translation: CANPFLGHLLYNEQFF.